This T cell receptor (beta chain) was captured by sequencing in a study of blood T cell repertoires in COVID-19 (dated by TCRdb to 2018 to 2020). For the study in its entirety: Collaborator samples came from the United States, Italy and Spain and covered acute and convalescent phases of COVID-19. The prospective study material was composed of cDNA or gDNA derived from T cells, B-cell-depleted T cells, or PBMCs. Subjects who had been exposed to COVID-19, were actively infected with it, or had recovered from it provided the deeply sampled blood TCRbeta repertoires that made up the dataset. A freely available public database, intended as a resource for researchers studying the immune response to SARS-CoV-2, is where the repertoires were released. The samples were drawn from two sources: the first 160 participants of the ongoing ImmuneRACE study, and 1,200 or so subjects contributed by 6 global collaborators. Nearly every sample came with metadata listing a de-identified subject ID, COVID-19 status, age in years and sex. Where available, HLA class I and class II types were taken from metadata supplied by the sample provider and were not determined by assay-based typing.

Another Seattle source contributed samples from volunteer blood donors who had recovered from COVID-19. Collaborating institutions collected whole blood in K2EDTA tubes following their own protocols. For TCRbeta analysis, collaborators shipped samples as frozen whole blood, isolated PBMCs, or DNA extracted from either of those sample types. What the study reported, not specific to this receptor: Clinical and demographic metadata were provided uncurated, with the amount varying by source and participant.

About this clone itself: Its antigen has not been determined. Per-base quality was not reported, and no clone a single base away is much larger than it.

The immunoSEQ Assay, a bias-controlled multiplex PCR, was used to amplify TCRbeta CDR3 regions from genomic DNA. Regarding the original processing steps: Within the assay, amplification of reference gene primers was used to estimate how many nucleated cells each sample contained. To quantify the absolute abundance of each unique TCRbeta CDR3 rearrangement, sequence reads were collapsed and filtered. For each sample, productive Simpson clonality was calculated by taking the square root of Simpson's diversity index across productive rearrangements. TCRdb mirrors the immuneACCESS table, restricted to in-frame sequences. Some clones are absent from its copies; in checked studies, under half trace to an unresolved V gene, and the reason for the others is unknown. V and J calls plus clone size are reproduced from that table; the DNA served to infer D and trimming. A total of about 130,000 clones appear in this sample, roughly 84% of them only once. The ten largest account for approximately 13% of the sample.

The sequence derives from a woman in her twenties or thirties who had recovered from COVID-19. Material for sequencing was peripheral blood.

The bases read TGTGCCAGTAGTCGACTAGCGGGAGCCTTAGGTAATGAGCAGTTCTTC. Its translation is CASSRLAGALGNEQFF. The chain uses TRBV19 and TRBJ2-1; the junction holds 12 bases that match TRBD2. From its cysteine to its phenylalanine, the CDR3 spans 16 amino acids. Only the CDR3 DNA is retained, 48 bases long and in frame from the first base. Trimming takes 5 bases off V and 7 bases off J; junction bases not matched to a gene: 9. As encoded in the germline V gene (reference sequence), CDR1 is LNHDA while CDR2 is SQIVND.